This record concerns one T cell receptor beta chain sequence. The antigen is unknown. This specimen comes from a study of molecular identifiers for immune sequencing clone quantification. Whole-study results and caveats: Spiked Jurkat TCR RNA equal to one cell could reportedly be picked out among one million naive cells. Clones exceeding 20 RNA copies carried over 97% of effector molecules but under 1% of naive-cell molecules.

This CDR3 has 14 residues. The junction had 6 bases not matched to a gene; V was cut back by 3 bases and J by 4 bases. Germline values: CDR1 SGHVS, CDR2 FNYEAQ. TCRdb independently ran MiXCR on the PCR reads; one entry per CDR3 protein. In the table there are about 640,000 distinct CDR3 sequences, roughly 21% of which are singletons. The TCR sequence derives from a human donor in good health. Some libraries in this study had Jurkat cell RNA spiked in. V is TRBV7-6 and J is TRBJ2-7; 7 bases fit TRBD1. Sequenced material: naive CD8+ T cells from blood, with Jurkat cell RNA spiked in. Subset: FACS-sorted CD8+CD4-CCR7+CD45RA+ naive T cells. As DNA, the CDR3 is TGTGCCAGCAGCTTCAAAGGGGGCTTATACGAGCAGTACTTC. Amino acid sequence: CASSFKGGLYEQYF.